The 21 T cell receptor beta chains in this list originate from one sample, sequenced in a study of radiotherapy plus CTLA-4 blockade in lung cancer (dated by TCRdb to between 2017 and 2018). Library preparation was by the immunoSEQ multiplex PCR assay. TCRdb holds this immuneACCESS table with in-frame rearrangements only. Some clones are missing; in checked studies, unresolved V genes explain under half, and the rest has no known cause. The sample table contains about 87,000 clones; only one count was recorded for about 87% of them. The ten top clones hold around 17% of the sample. Sequencing was performed on peripheral blood, taken from a patient treated with radiotherapy plus ipilimumab. These TCRs come from a human donor with non-small cell lung cancer that progressed on radiotherapy plus ipilimumab.

In its sample, this clone was seen a few times. The J gene is TRBJ2-3, the V gene TRBV19, with D possibly being TRBD1 (5 bases). This CDR3 has 13 residues. From germline, CDR1 is LNHDA and CDR2 SQIVND (reference sequence). V gave up 5 bases and J gave up 3 bases, with 9 bases separating them. In DNA form, the CDR3 reads TGTGCCAGTAGTTCCCGACAGACAGATACGCAGTATTTT. Translated, it gives CASSSRQTDTQYF. The entire variable domain, with the rest obtained from reference TRBV19 and TRBJ2-3, is as follows: DGGITQSPKYLFRKEGQNVTLSCEQNLNHDAMYWYRQDPGQGLRLIYYSQIVNDFQKGDIAEGYSVSREKKESFPLTVTSAQKNPTAFYLCASSSRQTDTQYFGPGTRLTVL.

The chain is built from TRBV7-9 and TRBJ1-1; D gene uncertain. This CDR3 has 17 amino acids. V was trimmed by 2 bases and J by 2 bases, leaving 18 bases between them. Germline CDR1 reads SEHNR; CDR2 reads FQNEAQ (reference sequence). The CDR3 sequence is CASSLLGQARLNTEAFF. The CDR3 DNA reads TGTGCCAGCAGCTTACTTGGGCAGGCACGCCTAAACACTGAAGCTTTCTTT.

J is TRBJ2-1 and V is TRBV4-3, with D hard to call. V was cut by 4 bases and J by 0 bases, with 10 bases left in between. CDR1 is LGHNA and CDR2 is YSLEER in the germline V gene. The CDR3 sequence is 15 residues long. CDR3 protein: CASSPSLGSYNEQFF. The CDR3 DNA reads TGCGCCAGCAGCCCAAGCCTGGGCTCCTACAATGAGCAGTTCTTC.

The rearrangement links TRBV2 to TRBJ1-1; 10 nucleotides line up with TRBD1. The J segment lost 5 bases and the V segment lost 6 bases, leaving 15 bases of the junction unmatched. CDR1 and CDR2 from the germline V gene are SNHLY and FYNNEI. The CDR3 length is 17 residues. Here the CDR3 DNA reads TGTGCCAGCAGCGAAAATCCGGGACAGGGGATTGGGACTGAAGCTTTCTTT. This codes for CASSENPGQGIGTEAFF.

This clone was detected only a few times. The chain links TRBV30 to TRBJ1-3; D perhaps matches TRBD1 (6 bases). The CDR3 covers 14 residues. Between the trimmed V and J ends, which lost 3 bases and 3 bases, there was a span of 12 bases. Germline V CDR1 and CDR2: GTSNPN, SVGIG (reference sequence). In nucleotides, the CDR3 is TGTGCCTGGAGAAAGGGGGGCAGTGGAAACACCATATATTTT. Residues: CAWRKGGSGNTIYF.

The CDR3 here is CAWSDFEGREQYF. CDR3 nucleotide sequence: TGTGCCTGGAGTGACTTCGAGGGGCGCGAGCAGTACTTC. The chain combines TRBV30 with TRBJ2-7, with D perhaps TRBD1 or TRBD2 (5 bases each). The ends were cut back, 1 base at V and 6 bases at J, with 13 bases in the middle. CDR1 and CDR2 from the germline V gene are GTSNPN and SVGIG (reference sequence). This CDR3 is 13 amino acids long.

The chain uses TRBV5-1 and TRBJ1-2; 10 nucleotides line up with TRBD1. Germline assignment: CDR1 SGHRS and CDR2 YFSETQ. J gave up 4 bases and V 3 bases, and 3 bases lay outside the gene matches. The CDR3 is 14 residues long. CDR3 DNA: TGCGCCAGCAGCTCGAGGACAGGGGGCTATGGCTACACCTTC. Translated, it gives CASSSRTGGYGYTF.

The chain has TRBV30 and TRBJ1-2; 12 bases line up with TRBD1. The CDR3 sequence is 16 residues long. The germline CDR1 and CDR2 sequences are GTSNPN and SVGIG (reference sequence). V lost 0 bases and J lost 5; bases outside the gene matches: 7. The CDR3 spells CAWSVGTGGQTYGYTF. CDR3 DNA sequence: TGTGCCTGGAGTGTGGGGACAGGGGGCCAAACTTATGGCTACACCTTC.

This chain joins TRBV27 and TRBJ2-7; TRBD2 matches at 8 bases. The CDR3 contains 13 residues. CDR1 and CDR2 (germline): MNHEY, SMNVEV (reference sequence). V lost 3 bases, J lost 4 bases, and 2 bases stayed unmatched. CDR3 sequence (DNA): TGTGCCAGCAGTTTGCGGGGGGCGTACGAGCAGTACTTC. Amino acid sequence: CASSLRGAYEQYF.

CDR3 loop: CASTLGYTIYF. CDR3 DNA sequence: TGTGCCAGCACCCTCGGGTACACCATATATTTT. The V and J genes are TRBV6-6 and TRBJ1-3; unclear D gene. The CDR3 has 11 residues. CDR1 and CDR2 from the germline V gene are MNHNY and SVGAGI (reference sequence). Trimming removed 7 bases from V and 8 bases from J, with 9 bases in between.

In its sample, this clone was seen once. The rearrangement uses TRBV27 and TRBJ1-4, with 9 positions matching TRBD1. With 6 bases clipped from V and 10 bases from J, the junction kept 12 bases outside the gene matches. The germline CDR1 and CDR2 sequences are MNHEY and SMNVEV (reference sequence). The CDR3 covers 15 residues. CDR3 loop: CASRITGTGRGKLFF. The CDR3 nucleotides read TGTGCCAGCAGAATAACCGGGACAGGGCGTGGAAAACTGTTTTTT. The variable domain in full, with the rest retrieved from reference TRBV27 and TRBJ1-4, is EAQVTQNPRYLITVTGKKLTVTCSQNMNHEYMSWYRQDPGLGLRQIYYSMNVEVTDKGDVPEGYKVSRKEKRNFPLILESPSPNQTSLYFCASRITGTGRGKLFFGSGTQLSVL.

This clone was counted a few times. This chain connects TRBV5-4 to TRBJ1-4; 9 bases agree with TRBD1. Germline V CDR1 and CDR2: SGHNT, YYREEE (reference sequence). With V trimmed by 4 bases and J by 8 bases, 9 bases remained unmatched. This CDR3 contains 15 residues. The CDR3 loop is CASSLQTGGGEKLFF. CDR3 in DNA: TGTGCCAGCAGCCTACAGACAGGGGGAGGCGAAAAACTGTTTTTT.

CDR3 loop: CASSSAGLGEQYF. The CDR3 DNA is TGTGCCAGCAGCTCCGCGGGGTTGGGAGAGCAGTACTTC. This chain uses TRBV7-2 with TRBJ2-7; tentative D call: TRBD2 (6 bases). The V end was cut by 4 bases, the J end by 7 bases, with 14 bases between. In germline, CDR1 is SGHTA, CDR2 FQGNSA. This CDR3 spans 13 amino acids. The full variable domain, its missing parts supplied by reference TRBV7-2 and TRBJ2-7, is GAGVSQSPSNKVTEKGKDVELRCDPISGHTALYWYRQSLGQGLEFLIYFQGNSAPDKSGLPSDRFSAERTGGSVSTLTIQRTQQEDSAVYLCASSSAGLGEQYFGPGTRLTVT.

The rearrangement uses TRBV9 and TRBJ2-2; D might be TRBD1 or TRBD2, each matching 5 bases. The CDR3 sequence is 15 residues long. Trimming shortened V by 4 bases and J by 5 bases, and 15 bases separated the two germline ends. Germline CDR1 reads SGDLS; CDR2 reads YYNGEE. The chain's CDR3 is CASSTQTAVTGELFF. The CDR3 DNA reads as TGTGCCAGCAGCACCCAGACAGCGGTAACCGGGGAGCTGTTTTTT. Full variable domain (rest looked up from reference TRBV9 and TRBJ2-2): DSGVTQTPKHLITATGQRVTLRCSPRSGDLSVYWYQQSLDQGLQFLIQYYNGEERAKGNILERFSAQQFPDLHSELNLSSLELGDSALYFCASSTQTAVTGELFFGEGSRLTVL.

This chain connects TRBV30 to TRBJ1-3; TRBD1 is a possible D gene (6 bases). Deletions cut 3 bases from V and 2 bases from J, with 8 bases between. The CDR3 length is 13 residues. Germline CDR1 and CDR2: GTSNPN and SVGIG (reference sequence). CDR3 nucleotides: TGTGCCTGGAGGGGGGGCCCTGGAAACACCATATATTTT. Translation gives CAWRGGPGNTIYF.

The CDR3 bases are TGTGCCAGCAGCAGTTCTAGCGGGGGGCTGGGGACCCAGTACTTC. Its translation is CASSSSSGGLGTQYF. The J gene is TRBJ2-5, the V gene TRBV9, with 11 positions matching TRBD2. CDR3 length: 15 residues. Germline loops: CDR1 SGDLS, CDR2 YYNGEE. V was clipped by 4 bases and J by 7 bases; unmatched bases: 9.

This clone appeared a single time. The chain combines TRBV5-6 with TRBJ1-5; D not certain. Germline lookup yields CDR1 SGHDT and CDR2 YYEEEE. Trimming left V 0 bases short and J 4 bases short, with 8 bases between. This CDR3 spans 14 amino acids. The CDR3 bases are TGTGCCAGCAGCTTGGGGGTAGGAAATCAGCCCCAGCATTTT. This encodes CASSLGVGNQPQHF. The full variable domain, its missing parts supplied by reference TRBV5-6 and TRBJ1-5, is DAGVTQSPTHLIKTRGQQVTLRCSPKSGHDTVSWYQQALGQGPQFIFQYYEEEERQRGNFPDRFSGHQFPNYSSELNVNALLLGDSALYLCASSLGVGNQPQHFGDGTRLSIL.

This clone was seen just once. The chain couples TRBV7-3 to TRBJ2-3; maybe TRBD2 (5 bases). Between the trimmed V and J ends, which lost 0 bases and 8 bases, there was a span of 9 bases. The CDR3 sequence is 13 residues long. Germline assignment: CDR1 SGHTA and CDR2 FQGTGA. The CDR3 reads CASSLTSRGTQYF. The CDR3 nucleotides read TGTGCCAGCAGCTTAACTTCCCGGGGTACGCAGTATTTT. Together with reference TRBV7-3 and TRBJ2-3, the CDR3 gives the full variable domain: GAGVSQTPSNKVTEKGKYVELRCDPISGHTALYWYRQSLGQGPEFLIYFQGTGAADDSGLPNDRFFAVRPEGSVSTLKIQRTERGDSAVYLCASSLTSRGTQYFGPGTRLTVL.

The gene calls are TRBV27 and TRBJ1-1; no reliable D call. The ends were cut back, 3 bases at V and 1 base at J, with 12 bases in the middle. Germline CDR1 is MNHEY and CDR2 is SMNVEV (reference sequence). CDR3 length: 15 amino acids. The CDR3 region is CASSFHQVANTEAFF. In DNA form, the CDR3 reads TGTGCCAGCAGTTTCCACCAGGTCGCGAACACTGAAGCTTTCTTT.

The chain couples TRBV19 to TRBJ1-5, with 10 bases matching TRBD1. The V segment lost 1 base and the J segment 1 base; nucleotides outside the gene matches: 10. In germline, CDR1 is LNHDA, CDR2 SQIVND (reference sequence). The CDR3 consists of 19 residues. CDR3 residues: CASSIGDRGPQGSNQPQHF. CDR3 nucleotides: TGTGCCAGTAGTATAGGAGACAGGGGGCCTCAGGGAAGCAATCAGCCCCAGCATTTT.

The chain couples TRBV4-2 to TRBJ1-2; 10 nucleotides agree with TRBD1. Trimming cost V 0 bases and J 8 bases; bases outside gene matches: 6. The CDR3 is 15 residues long. Germline V CDR1 and CDR2: LGHNA, YNFKEQ. The chain's CDR3 is CASSQDPGTGEGYTF. CDR3 bases: TGTGCCAGCAGCCAAGATCCCGGGACAGGGGAAGGCTACACCTTC.